This T cell receptor (beta chain) is drawn from a study of cytotoxic CD8 clonotypes in ibrutinib-treated CLL. The wider study: Of the patients, eleven to twelve were relapsed/refractory, 15 treatment-naive and 17 to 18 IGHV unmutated. General observations from the study: The study sampled sustained-remission and progressing patients at different times.

Worth noting for this clone: The antigen is not known.

This CDR3 is built from 14 residues. The V end lost 7 bases, the J end lost 2 bases, and 15 bases lay between the germline ends. The germline CDR1 and CDR2 sequences are MDHEN and SYDVKM. The intended depth for sequencing was 1 in 200,000 to 1 in 1 million T cells. Clones were sequenced by immunoSEQ multiplex PCR, and TCRdb holds only the in-frame ones, with some missing. The sample consists of about 200,000 clones, over 55% of them appearing once. The clonotype originates from a human donor with chronic lymphocytic leukemia. The sample consisted of PBMCs, taken after 24 months of ibrutinib treatment. This rearrangement joins TRBV28 to TRBJ2-7, with a weak D call TRBD1 (6 bases). The CDR3 sequence: CASNNGQMTYEQYF. For the CDR3, the DNA is TGTGCCAGCAACAACGGACAGATGACCTACGAGCAGTACTTC.